The 3 T cell receptor beta chains below come from one sample, sequenced in a study of yellow fever vaccine responses in identical twins. TCRdb passed the RT-PCR reads through MiXCR, listing each CDR3 protein once. The table shows roughly 14,000 distinct CDR3 sequences, with approximately 84% occurring only once. The source was T cells from blood (PBMCs), unsorted or a sorted subset (not recorded which), collected before or after yellow fever vaccination (not recorded which). The receptors originated from a woman aged 18-29 years who received the yellow fever vaccine.

The J gene is TRBJ2-4, the V gene TRBV18, with D unresolved. The ends were cut back, 3 bases at V and 0 bases at J, with 9 bases in the middle. The germline V gene encodes CDR1 KGHSH and CDR2 LQKENI. The CDR3 length is 15 residues. The CDR3: CASSPLNRAKNIQYF. The CDR3 DNA sequence: TGTGCCAGCTCACCTCTTAACAGAGCCAAAAACATTCAGTACTTC.

The rearrangement links TRBV5-1 to TRBJ2-5; D is unclear. The CDR3 extends over 13 amino acids. The germline CDR1 and CDR2 sequences are SGHRS and YFSETQ. Trimming took 4 bases from V and 1 from J, leaving 8 bases between them. In nucleotides, the CDR3 is TGCGCCAGCAGCCTAAGGGTCCAAGAGACCCAGTACTTC. Residues: CASSLRVQETQYF.

The J gene is TRBJ1-2, the V gene TRBV5-6, with 8 bases identical to TRBD1. The CDR3 is 15 residues long. The V gene end was trimmed by 2 bases and the J gene end by 4 bases; junction bases not matched to a gene: 7. The germline V gene encodes CDR1 SGHDT and CDR2 YYEEEE. DNA for the CDR3: TGTGCCAGCAGCTTCTTTGGACAGGGTACCTATGGCTACACCTTC. This codes for CASSFFGQGTYGYTF.